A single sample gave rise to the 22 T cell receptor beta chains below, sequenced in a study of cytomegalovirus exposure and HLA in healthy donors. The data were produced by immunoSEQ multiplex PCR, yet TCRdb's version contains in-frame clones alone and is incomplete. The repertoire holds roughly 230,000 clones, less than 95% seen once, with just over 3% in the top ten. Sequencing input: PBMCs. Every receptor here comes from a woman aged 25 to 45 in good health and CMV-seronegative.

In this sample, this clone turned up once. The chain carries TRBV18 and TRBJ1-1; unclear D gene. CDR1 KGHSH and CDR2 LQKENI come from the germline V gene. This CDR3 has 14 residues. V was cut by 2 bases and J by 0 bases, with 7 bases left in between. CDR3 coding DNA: TGTGCCAGCTCACCAGAAAGCTTGAACACTGAAGCTTTCTTT. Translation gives CASSPESLNTEAFF.

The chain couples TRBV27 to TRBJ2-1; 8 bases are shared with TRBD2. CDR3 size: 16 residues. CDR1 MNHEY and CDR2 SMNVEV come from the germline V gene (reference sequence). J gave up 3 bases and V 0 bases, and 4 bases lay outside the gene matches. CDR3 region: CASSLSGLDYYNEQFF. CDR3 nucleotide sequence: TGTGCCAGCAGTTTATCGGGACTAGATTACTACAATGAGCAGTTCTTC.

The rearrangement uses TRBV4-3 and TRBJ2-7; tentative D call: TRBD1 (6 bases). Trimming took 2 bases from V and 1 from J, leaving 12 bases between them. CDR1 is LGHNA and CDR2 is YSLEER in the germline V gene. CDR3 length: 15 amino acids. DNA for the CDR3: TGCGCCAGCAGCCAACAACTCAGGGGATCCTACGAGCAGTACTTC. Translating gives CASSQQLRGSYEQYF.

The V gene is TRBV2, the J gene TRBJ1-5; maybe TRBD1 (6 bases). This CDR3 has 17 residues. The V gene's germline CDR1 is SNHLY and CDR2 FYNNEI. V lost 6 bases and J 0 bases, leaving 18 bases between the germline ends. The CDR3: CASRQGGGWNSNQPQHF. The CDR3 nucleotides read TGTGCCAGCAGACAGGGAGGGGGATGGAATAGCAATCAGCCCCAGCATTTT. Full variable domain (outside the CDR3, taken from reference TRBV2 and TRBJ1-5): EPEVTQTPSHQVTQMGQEVILRCVPISNHLYFYWYRQILGQKVEFLVSFYNNEISEKSEIFDDQFSVERPDGSNFTLKIRSTKLEDSAMYFCASRQGGGWNSNQPQHFGDGTRLSIL.

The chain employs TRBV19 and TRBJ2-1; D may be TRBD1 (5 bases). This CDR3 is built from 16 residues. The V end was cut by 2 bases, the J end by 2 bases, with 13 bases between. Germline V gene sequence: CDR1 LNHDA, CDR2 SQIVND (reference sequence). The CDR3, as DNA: TGTGCCAGTAGTATAAGGGGCGGTTACGCCTACAATGAGCAGTTCTTC. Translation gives CASSIRGGYAYNEQFF.

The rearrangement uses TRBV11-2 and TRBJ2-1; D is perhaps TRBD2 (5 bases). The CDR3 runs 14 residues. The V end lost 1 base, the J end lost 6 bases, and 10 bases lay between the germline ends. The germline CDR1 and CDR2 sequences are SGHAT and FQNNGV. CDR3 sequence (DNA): TGTGCCAGCAGCTTAGGTCGGAGGCGCAATGAGCAGTTCTTC. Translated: CASSLGRRRNEQFF. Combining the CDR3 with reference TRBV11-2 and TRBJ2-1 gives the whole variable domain EAGVAQSPRYKIIEKRQSVAFWCNPISGHATLYWYQQILGQGPKLLIQFQNNGVVDDSQLPKDRFSAERLKGVDSTLKIQPAKLEDSAVYLCASSLGRRRNEQFFGPGTRLTVL.

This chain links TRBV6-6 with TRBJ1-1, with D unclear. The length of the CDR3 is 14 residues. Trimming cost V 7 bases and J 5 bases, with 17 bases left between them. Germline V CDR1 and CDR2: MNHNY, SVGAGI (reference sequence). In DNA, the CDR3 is TGTGCCAGCAAGATTATAGGATTTGCAACTGAAGCTTTCTTT. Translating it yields CASKIIGFATEAFF.

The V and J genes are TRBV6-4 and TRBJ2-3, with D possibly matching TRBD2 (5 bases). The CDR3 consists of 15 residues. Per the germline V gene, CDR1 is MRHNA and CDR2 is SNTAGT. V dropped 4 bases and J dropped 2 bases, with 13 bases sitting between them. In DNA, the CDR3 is TGTGCCAGCAGTGTAGACGGGGTCATCACAGATACGCAGTATTTT. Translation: CASSVDGVITDTQYF.

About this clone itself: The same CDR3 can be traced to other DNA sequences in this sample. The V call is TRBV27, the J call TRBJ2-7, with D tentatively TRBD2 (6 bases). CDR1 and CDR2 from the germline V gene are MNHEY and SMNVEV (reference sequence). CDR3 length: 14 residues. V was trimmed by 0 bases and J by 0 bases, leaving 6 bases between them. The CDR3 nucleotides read TGTGCCAGCAGTTTATCCGGGGGCTCCTACGAGCAGTACTTC. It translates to CASSLSGGSYEQYF.

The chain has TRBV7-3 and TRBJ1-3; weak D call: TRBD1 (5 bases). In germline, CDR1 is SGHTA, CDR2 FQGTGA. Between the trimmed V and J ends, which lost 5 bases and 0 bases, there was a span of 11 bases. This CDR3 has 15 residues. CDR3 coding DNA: TGTGCCAGCAGCCTAGACAGCTTCTCTGGAAACACCATATATTTT. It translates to CASSLDSFSGNTIYF.

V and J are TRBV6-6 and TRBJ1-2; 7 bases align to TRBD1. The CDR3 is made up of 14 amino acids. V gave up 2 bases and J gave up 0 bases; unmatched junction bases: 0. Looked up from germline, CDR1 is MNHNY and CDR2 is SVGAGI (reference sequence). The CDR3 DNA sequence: TGTGCCAGCAGTTACGGGACAGCTAACTATGGCTACACCTTC. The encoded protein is CASSYGTANYGYTF.

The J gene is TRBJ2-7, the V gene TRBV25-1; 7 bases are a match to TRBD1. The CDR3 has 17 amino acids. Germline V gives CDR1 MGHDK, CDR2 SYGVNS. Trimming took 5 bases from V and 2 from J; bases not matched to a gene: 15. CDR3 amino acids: CASSSPLRQGLTYEQYF. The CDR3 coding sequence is TGTGCCAGCAGTTCCCCCCTACGACAGGGCCTAACCTACGAGCAGTACTTC.

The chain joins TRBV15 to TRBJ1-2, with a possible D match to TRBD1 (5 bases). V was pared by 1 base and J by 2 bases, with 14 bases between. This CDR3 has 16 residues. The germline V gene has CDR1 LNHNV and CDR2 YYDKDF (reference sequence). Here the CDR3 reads CATSRVRDLDNYGYTF. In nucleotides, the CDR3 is TGTGCCACCAGCAGAGTCAGGGATCTTGACAACTATGGCTACACCTTC.

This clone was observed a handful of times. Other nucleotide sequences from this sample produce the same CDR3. CDR3 sequence (DNA): TGTGCCAGCAGTTTCCGACAGGGGGCCTACGAGCAGTACTTC. Translated, it gives CASSFRQGAYEQYF. The rearrangement links TRBV27 to TRBJ2-7; TRBD1 matches 9 bases. Looked up from germline, CDR1 is MNHEY and CDR2 is SMNVEV (reference sequence). The junction had 2 bases not matched to a gene; V was cut back by 3 bases and J by 2 bases. The CDR3 is 14 amino acids.

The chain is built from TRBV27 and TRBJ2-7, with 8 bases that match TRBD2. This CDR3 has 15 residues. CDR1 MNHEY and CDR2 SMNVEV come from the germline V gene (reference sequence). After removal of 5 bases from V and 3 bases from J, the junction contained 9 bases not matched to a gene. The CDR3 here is CASSPRGLEGYEQYF. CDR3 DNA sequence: TGTGCCAGCAGTCCAAGGGGACTAGAAGGCTACGAGCAGTACTTC.

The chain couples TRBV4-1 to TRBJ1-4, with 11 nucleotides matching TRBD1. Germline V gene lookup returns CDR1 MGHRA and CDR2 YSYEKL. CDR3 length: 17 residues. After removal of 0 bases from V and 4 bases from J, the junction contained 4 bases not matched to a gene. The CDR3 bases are TGCGCCAGCAGCCAAGAAGGGACAGGGGGATATAATGAAAAACTGTTTTTT. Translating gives CASSQEGTGGYNEKLFF.

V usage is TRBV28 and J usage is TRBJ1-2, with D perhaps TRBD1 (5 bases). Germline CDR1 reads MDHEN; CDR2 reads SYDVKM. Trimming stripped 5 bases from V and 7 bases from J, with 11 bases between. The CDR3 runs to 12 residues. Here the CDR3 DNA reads TGTGCCAGCAGTCCCAGGGCAGTTGGCTACACCTTC. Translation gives CASSPRAVGYTF.

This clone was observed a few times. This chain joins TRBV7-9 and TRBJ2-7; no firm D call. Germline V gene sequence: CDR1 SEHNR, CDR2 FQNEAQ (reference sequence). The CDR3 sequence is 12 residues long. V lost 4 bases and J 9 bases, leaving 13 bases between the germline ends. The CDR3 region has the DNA TGTGCCAGCAGCTCCGACAAGACTCGGCAGTACTTC. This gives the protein CASSSDKTRQYF. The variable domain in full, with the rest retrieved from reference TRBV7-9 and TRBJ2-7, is DTGVSQNPRHKITKRGQNVTFRCDPISEHNRLYWYRQTLGQGPEFLTYFQNEAQLEKSRLLSDRFSAERPKGSFSTLEIQRTEQGDSAMYLCASSSDKTRQYFGPGTRLTVT.

CDR3 in amino acids: CSVAEGTTVGQFF. The CDR3 DNA reads as TGCAGCGTTGCGGAGGGAACCACGGTAGGTCAGTTCTTC. The chain uses TRBV29-1 and TRBJ2-1; possible D gene TRBD2, 6 bases. Trimming took 4 bases from V and 13 from J, leaving 20 bases between them. This CDR3 is built from 13 residues. Germline values: CDR1 SQVTM, CDR2 ANQGSEA.

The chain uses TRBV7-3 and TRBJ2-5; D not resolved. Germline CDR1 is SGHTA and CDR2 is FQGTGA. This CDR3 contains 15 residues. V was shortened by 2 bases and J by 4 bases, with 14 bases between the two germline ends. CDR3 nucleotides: TGTGCCAGCAGCTTAGGGTTTCAGGTCCCAGAGACCCAGTACTTC. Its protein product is CASSLGFQVPETQYF.

This chain's CDR3 is CASGFSGTSSDTQYF. For the CDR3, the DNA is TGTGCCAGCGGATTTAGCGGGACCTCCTCAGATACGCAGTATTTT. The V call is TRBV7-8, the J call TRBJ2-3; 8 bases are a match to TRBD2. The germline V gene encodes CDR1 SGHVS and CDR2 FQNEAQ. This CDR3 spans 15 amino acids. J was trimmed by 4 bases and V by 8 bases; bases with no gene match: 11.

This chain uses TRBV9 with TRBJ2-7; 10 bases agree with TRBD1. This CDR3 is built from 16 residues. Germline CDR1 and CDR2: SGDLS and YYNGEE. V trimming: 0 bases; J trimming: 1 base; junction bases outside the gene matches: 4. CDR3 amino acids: CASSVGPGQGSYEQYF. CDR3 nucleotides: TGTGCCAGCAGCGTAGGTCCGGGACAGGGGTCCTACGAGCAGTACTTC.